This entry lists 17 T cell receptor beta chains sequenced from one sample in a study of T cell repertoires in cytomegalovirus infection. TCRdb independently ran MiXCR on the reads; one entry per CDR3 protein. This table has 450,000 to 650,000 distinct CDR3 sequences, around 27% appearing once. Sequenced sample: PBMCs. All receptors derive from a human donor in good health (CMV status not recorded). Some clones in this sample may be carry-over from other donors' samples.

This chain connects TRBV4-1 to TRBJ2-1, with 9 nucleotides matching TRBD2. Per germline, CDR1 MGHRA and CDR2 YSYEKL. CDR3 length: 18 amino acids. V shed 4 bases, J shed 3 bases, and the junction held 13 bases outside the gene matches. The CDR3 nucleotides read TGCGCCAGCAGCCCAGACAATCGCGGGGGGGGGCTCTACAATGAGCAGTTCTTC. Translated, it gives CASSPDNRGGGLYNEQFF.

This clonotype was counted only a few times. This sequence joins TRBV20-1 and TRBJ2-1; a weak D match, TRBD2 (7 bases). With 6 bases removed from V and 4 bases from J, the gap between germline ends came to 22 bases. Germline V gene sequence: CDR1 DFQATT, CDR2 SNEGSKA (reference sequence). The CDR3 has 16 residues. The CDR3, as DNA: TGCAGTGCGTTACCGGTCCGGGGGGCAGATTACAATGAGCAGTTCTTC. It codes for CSALPVRGADYNEQFF.

CDR3 protein: CASSLASGRTDTQYF. CDR3 in DNA: TGTGCCAGCAGTTTAGCTAGCGGGAGAACAGATACGCAGTATTTT. The chain has TRBV12-3 or TRBV12-4 and TRBJ2-3; 9 bases match TRBD2. This CDR3 has 15 amino acids. With V trimmed by 0 bases and J by 3 bases, 1 base remained unmatched.

The chain couples TRBV6-5 to TRBJ2-1; the D gene could be TRBD1 or TRBD2 (6 bases each). The J call may not be correct, given that the DNA end is closer to TRBJ2-7. Germline CDR1 reads MNHEY; CDR2 reads SVGAGI. This CDR3 is 15 amino acids long. In DNA, the CDR3 is TGTGCCAGCAGTCCGATGTCGGGGGCCTACAATGAGCAGTACTTC. Translating gives CASSPMSGAYNEQYF.

This clonotype was seen once. This chain joins TRBV11-2 and TRBJ2-1; 9 bases agree with TRBD2. After removal of 5 bases from V and 3 bases from J, the junction contained 5 bases not matched to a gene. This CDR3 region has 15 residues. Germline loops: CDR1 SGHAT, CDR2 FQNNGV. The DNA for the CDR3 is TGTGCCAGCAGCCCGCTAGCGGGATACTACAATGAGCAGTTCTTC. Its translation is CASSPLAGYYNEQFF.

The chain couples TRBV29-1 to TRBJ2-1; a weak D match, TRBD2 (5 bases). The germline CDR1 and CDR2 sequences are SQVTM and ANQGSEA. The CDR3 runs to 13 residues. The germline V and J ends were trimmed by 7 bases and 6 bases, with 16 bases remaining between them. CDR3 region: CSGLLVSGNEQFF. The CDR3 bases are TGCAGCGGCCTCCTAGTCAGCGGCAATGAGCAGTTCTTC.

Here the CDR3 reads CASSQVQPNTGELFF. In DNA, the CDR3 is TGTGCCAGCAGCCAAGTACAGCCAAACACCGGGGAGCTGTTTTTT. V is TRBV14 and J is TRBJ2-2; no clear D. Trimming removed 1 base at V and 2 bases at J, with 8 bases between. The CDR3 has 15 residues. Looked up from germline, CDR1 is SGHDN and CDR2 is FVKESK.

This clonotype has just a few counts. The chain is built from TRBV28 and TRBJ2-1; D tentatively fits TRBD1 or TRBD2 (5 bases each). The CDR3 has 14 amino acids. The germline V gene has CDR1 MDHEN and CDR2 SYDVKM. Trimming removed 4 bases from V and 0 bases from J, with 7 bases in between. The CDR3 bases are TGTGCCAGCAGTTGGGGGAGCTCCTACAATGAGCAGTTCTTC. It encodes CASSWGSSYNEQFF.

This clonotype was observed a handful of times. The chain has TRBV5-1 and TRBJ1-4, with TRBD1 as a possible D gene (6 bases). Germline values: CDR1 SGHRS, CDR2 YFSETQ. V lost 3 bases to trimming and J lost 4 bases, with 13 bases between them. The CDR3 totals 15 residues. The DNA of the CDR3 is TGCGCCAGCAGCTGGAGGGGGGCAGATAATGAAAAACTGTTTTTT. Its protein is CASSWRGADNEKLFF.

The rearrangement uses TRBV5-1 and TRBJ2-7; 9 bases line up with TRBD2. Losses at the gene ends were 3 bases for V and 2 bases for J; bases not matched to a gene: 3. The CDR3 contains 14 residues. Germline V CDR1 and CDR2: SGHRS, YFSETQ. DNA for the CDR3: TGCGCCAGCAGCTCGTCTAGCGGGACCTACGAGCAGTACTTC. Protein sequence: CASSSSSGTYEQYF. Together with reference TRBV5-1 and TRBJ2-7, the CDR3 gives the full variable domain: KAGVTQTPRYLIKTRGQQVTLSCSPISGHRSVSWYQQTPGQGLQFLFEYFSETQRNKGNFPGRFSGRQFSNSRSEMNVSTLELGDSALYLCASSSSSGTYEQYFGPGTRLTVT.

This clonotype was recorded at least ten times. V usage is TRBV11-2 and J usage is TRBJ2-6; TRBD1 is a possible D gene (6 bases). Germline V gene sequence: CDR1 SGHAT, CDR2 FQNNGV. Trimming cost V 4 bases and J 4 bases, with 14 bases left between them. CDR3 size: 16 residues. CDR3 bases: TGTGCCAGCAGCTCACGAGGGGGAGCCGGGGCCAACGTCCTGACTTTC. The encoded protein is CASSSRGGAGANVLTF.

This sequence joins TRBV7-9 and TRBJ1-1; possibly TRBD1 for D (6 bases). Germline assignment: CDR1 SEHNR and CDR2 FQNEAQ (reference sequence). V lost 0 bases and J 7 bases, leaving 27 bases between the germline ends. There are 19 residues in the CDR3. CDR3 in DNA: TGTGCCAGCAGCTTAGCCCACAGGGTGACCAATACTAATCGAGGTGAAGCTTTCTTT. Protein sequence: CASSLAHRVTNTNRGEAFF.

The chain links TRBV20-1 to TRBJ2-7; TRBD2 agrees at 7 bases. CDR3 length equals 13 residues. Germline values: CDR1 DFQATT, CDR2 SNEGSKA (reference sequence). J was trimmed by 0 bases and V by 2 bases; bases with no gene match: 1. The CDR3: CSARPSGSYEQYF. The CDR3 region has the DNA TGCAGTGCTAGACCTAGCGGCTCCTACGAGCAGTACTTC.

The chain links TRBV5-4 to TRBJ2-3; 7 bases are shared with TRBD1. This CDR3 spans 14 amino acids. Germline-derived CDR1 and CDR2 are SGHNT and YYREEE (reference sequence). Trimming took 0 bases from V and 8 from J; bases not matched to a gene: 6. This CDR3 reads CASSLGRGLGTQYF. The CDR3 DNA sequence: TGTGCCAGCAGCTTGGGCAGGGGGTTGGGTACGCAGTATTTT. The full variable domain, its missing parts supplied by reference TRBV5-4 and TRBJ2-3, is ETGVTQSPTHLIKTRGQQVTLRCSSQSGHNTVSWYQQALGQGPQFIFQYYREEENGRGNFPPRFSGLQFPNYSSELNVNALELDDSALYLCASSLGRGLGTQYFGPGTRLTVL.

The V and J genes are TRBV10-3 and TRBJ2-1; the match to TRBD2 covers 8 bases. With 4 bases clipped from V and 5 bases from J, the junction kept 34 bases outside the gene matches. Looked up from germline, CDR1 is ENHRY and CDR2 is SYGVKD. The CDR3 consists of 24 residues. CDR3 coding DNA: TGTGCCATCAGTGGGATACTTAAGACACGTTCAGGTTCGGCGGGAGGAGAAGGAAACAATGAGCAGTTCTTC. Amino acid sequence: CAISGILKTRSGSAGGEGNNEQFF.

This clonotype was counted a few times. This chain connects TRBV24-1 to TRBJ2-1; 9 bases map to TRBD1. CDR1 and CDR2 (germline): KGHDR, SFDVKD. The trim removed 3 bases at V and 5 bases at J, leaving 7 bases unmatched. CDR3 length equals 16 residues. The CDR3 coding sequence is TGTGCCACCAGTGATGCCGGGACAGGGTGGAACAATGAGCAGTTCTTC. It yields the protein CATSDAGTGWNNEQFF.

The table lists this clonotype with many counts. V is TRBV6-1 and J is TRBJ2-3; 10 bases map to TRBD2. The J segment lost 1 base and the V segment lost 8 bases, leaving 12 bases of the junction unmatched. The CDR3 totals 17 residues. The germline CDR1 and CDR2 sequences are MNHNS and SASEGT. Here the CDR3 reads CASGLAGVGVGTDTQYF. DNA of the CDR3: TGTGCCAGCGGTCTAGCGGGAGTTGGGGTTGGCACAGATACGCAGTATTTT.